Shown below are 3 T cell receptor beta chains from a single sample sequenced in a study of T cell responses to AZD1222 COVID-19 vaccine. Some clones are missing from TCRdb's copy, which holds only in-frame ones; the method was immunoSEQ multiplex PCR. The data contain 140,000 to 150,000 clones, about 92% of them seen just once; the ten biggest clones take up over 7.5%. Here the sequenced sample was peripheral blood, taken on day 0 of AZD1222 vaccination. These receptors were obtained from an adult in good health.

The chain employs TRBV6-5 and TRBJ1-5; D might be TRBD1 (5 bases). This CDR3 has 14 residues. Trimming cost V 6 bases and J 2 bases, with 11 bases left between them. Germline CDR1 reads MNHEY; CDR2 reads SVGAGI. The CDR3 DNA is TGTGCCAGCAGGCCCGGGACGGGCAATCAGCCCCAGCATTTT. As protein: CASRPGTGNQPQHF.

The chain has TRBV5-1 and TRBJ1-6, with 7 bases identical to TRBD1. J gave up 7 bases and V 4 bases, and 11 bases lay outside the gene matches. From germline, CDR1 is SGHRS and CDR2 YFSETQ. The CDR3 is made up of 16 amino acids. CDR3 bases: TGCGCCAGCAGCCAAAATCTCAGGGGGTGGAATTCACCCCTCCACTTT. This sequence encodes CASSQNLRGWNSPLHF.

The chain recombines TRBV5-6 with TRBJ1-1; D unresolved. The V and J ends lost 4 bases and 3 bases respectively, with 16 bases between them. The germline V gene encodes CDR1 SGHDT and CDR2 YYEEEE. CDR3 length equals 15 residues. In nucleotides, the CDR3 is TGTGCCAGCAGCCTCATAGGAGGAGGGTACACTGAAGCTTTCTTT. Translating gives CASSLIGGGYTEAFF.